The subject of this entry is one T cell receptor beta chain. Its specificity is unknown. Assay runs were performed at deep level. Over several immunoSEQ plates, each subset's genomic DNA was distributed in even portions. Clones were sequenced by immunoSEQ multiplex PCR, and TCRdb holds only the in-frame ones, with some missing. This table holds hundreds of thousands of clones, more than 70% found once. This sample was taken from a study of shared clonotypes between healthy human individuals. Whole-study findings and limits: The naive CD4 repertoires of several donors were compared, and around 4.9% of clonotypes were shared. Represented genetic and exposure-history diversity was restricted by having few donors.

The CDR3 is 15 residues long. Looked up from germline, CDR1 is SEHNR and CDR2 is FQNEAQ (reference sequence). The junction had 4 bases not matched to a gene; V was cut back by 2 bases and J by 5 bases. The sequenced sample was memory CD4+ T cells sorted from blood. The subset here: CD45RA-negative fraction. The genes are TRBV7-9 and TRBJ1-5, with TRBD1 matching 9 bases. This receptor was obtained from a woman aged 25 to 39 in good health. This CDR3 reads CASSLTGTGHQPQHF. Here the CDR3 DNA reads TGTGCCAGCAGCTTAACCGGGACAGGGCATCAGCCCCAGCATTTT.